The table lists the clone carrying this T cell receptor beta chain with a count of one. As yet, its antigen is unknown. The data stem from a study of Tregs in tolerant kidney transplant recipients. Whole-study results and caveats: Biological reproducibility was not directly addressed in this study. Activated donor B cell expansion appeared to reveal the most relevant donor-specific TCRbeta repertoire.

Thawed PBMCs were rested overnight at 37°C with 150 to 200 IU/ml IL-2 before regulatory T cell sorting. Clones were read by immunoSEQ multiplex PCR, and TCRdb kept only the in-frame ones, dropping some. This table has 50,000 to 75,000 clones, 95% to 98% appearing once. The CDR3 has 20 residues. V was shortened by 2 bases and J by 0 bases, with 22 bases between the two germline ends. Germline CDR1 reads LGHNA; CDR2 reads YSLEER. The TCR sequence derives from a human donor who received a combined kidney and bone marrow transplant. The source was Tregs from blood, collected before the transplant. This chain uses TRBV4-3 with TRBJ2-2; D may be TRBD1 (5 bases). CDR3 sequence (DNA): TGCGCCAGCAGCCAACGTTCAGGGCCCCAGCTTACTCCGAACACCGGGGAGCTGTTTTTT. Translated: CASSQRSGPQLTPNTGELFF.